The TCR beta chain under discussion was sequenced for a study of spatial heterogeneity in lung cancer. Across the study: Sequencing consistently turned up more beta-chain sequences than alpha-chain sequences. Study results and limitations: Tumor mutation counts were tracked by expanded intratumoral alpha and beta TCR counts.

TCRdb independently ran MiXCR on the 5' RACE reads; one entry per CDR3 protein. This sample has 9,500 to 11,000 distinct CDR3 sequences, with 12% found just once. By frequency in the sample, this clonotype is medium-sized. Its antigen is currently unknown. A library prepared for alpha chains yielded this beta chain as an off-target read; its size is of little meaning. As for time point: sample taken at primary tumor resection. Germline assignment: CDR1 SQVTM and CDR2 ANQGSEA. Germline trimming cut 6 bases from V and 8 bases from J; bases unmatched to any gene: 4. The length of the CDR3 is 11 residues. The chain recombines TRBV29-1 with TRBJ1-2, with 9 bases matching TRBD1. The starting material was lung tumor tissue, obtained at surgery. The TCR originated in a male donor with early-stage non-small cell lung cancer. The CDR3 nucleotides read TGCAGCGTCCTGGGACAGGGAGGCTACACCTTC. Translating it yields CSVLGQGGYTF.